This is a list of T cell receptor beta chains from one sample in a study of blood T cell repertoires in COVID-19. Sequencing used immunoSEQ multiplex PCR; TCRdb keeps in-frame clones, though not all of them. The sample records some 200,000 clones, around 81% being singletons. The sequenced sample was peripheral blood. The origin of the receptors is a man in his 60s with COVID-19, enrolled during active disease. Both conserved end residues are part of each CDR3. Not every row has a clone size; where given, it reads once, few, many or a size class.

j_call clone_size v_call cdr3_aa
TRBJ1-1 few TRBV4-3 CASSQDLGVNTEAFF
TRBJ1-1 few TRBV11-2 CASSLVRTEAFF
TRBJ2-7 - TRBV7-9 CASSSRQYEQYF
TRBJ2-7 - TRBV3-1/TRBV3-2 CASSQSWTGLTGYEQYF
TRBJ2-7 few TRBV6-6 CASSGATGNYEQYF
TRBJ2-2 - TRBV5-4 CATRLAVNTGELFF
TRBJ2-7 - TRBV9 CASSVGGTGAYEQYF
TRBJ1-1 - TRBV19 CASSIGRVAEAFF
TRBJ2-1 - TRBV10-1 CASKASGTVEQFF
TRBJ1-4 - TRBV5-1 CASSPDRGNEKLFF
TRBJ2-5 - TRBV6-5 CASSYRGRATETQYF
TRBJ2-3 - TRBV3-1/TRBV3-2 CASSLHFGTSGTDTQYF
TRBJ1-2 - TRBV6-5 CASSYEGGPYGYTF
TRBJ1-1 - TRBV12-3/TRBV12-4 CASSWGAEAFF
TRBJ2-7 - TRBV27 CASSLVRGYPQQYF
TRBJ1-2 - TRBV19 CASSIGGQGGIYGYTF
TRBJ1-1 - TRBV19 CASSPGTGGSGTEAFF
TRBJ1-3 once TRBV7-8 CASSLVQGTGNTIYF
TRBJ1-1 - TRBV21-1 CASSSPPEGPKSCTEAFF
TRBJ2-1 once TRBV30 CAWAGTGGVLQFF
TRBJ2-5 - TRBV5-1 CASSFGRGRQETQYF
TRBJ2-1 - TRBV4-3 CASSQSGGGTYNEQFF
TRBJ1-1 - TRBV7-9 CASSLAYFNNF
TRBJ1-1 - TRBV28 CASSLWSRRNTEAFF
TRBJ2-1 - TRBV7-8 CASSILAGETEQFF
TRBJ1-1 - TRBV18 CASSPFGENTEAFF
TRBJ2-1 few TRBV5-1 CASRGGNEQFF
TRBJ1-6 - TRBV5-6 CASSLGTGGNSPLHF
TRBJ2-6 - TRBV18 CASSPSGVSGANVLTF
TRBJ2-3 - TRBV10-3 CAISESGRGATDTQYF
TRBJ1-2 - TRBV10-3 CAINPGGDYGYTF
TRBJ2-1 once TRBV7-6 CASSSGLAGTLEGNEQFF
TRBJ2-2 - TRBV7-2 CASSWRLAGTNTGELFF
TRBJ1-1 - TRBV27 CASSLGSPNTEAFF
TRBJ2-5 - TRBV5-1 CASSLEVGSGETQYF
TRBJ1-2 - TRBV30 CAWSPVSYTF
TRBJ1-2 - TRBV5-1 CASSFEGASYGYTF
TRBJ2-7 - TRBV28 CASTDSGRSNYEQYF
TRBJ1-5 once TRBV4-2 CASSQEGTGSQPQHF
TRBJ2-7 - TRBV6-5 CASGWVTGEQYF
TRBJ1-1 - TRBV6-5 CASSYGGGTEAFF
TRBJ1-2 - TRBV3-1/TRBV3-2 CASSPRQGSSYGYTF
TRBJ2-7 - TRBV6-2/TRBV6-3 CASSDPREEYF
TRBJ2-1 once TRBV28 CASTAQTVYNEQFF
TRBJ1-1 - TRBV6-5 CAIKRDTLVNTEAFF
TRBJ2-7 - TRBV20-1 CSASGRASYEQYF
TRBJ1-4 - TRBV24-1 CATSEGAAEKGLATNEKLFF
TRBJ1-6 - TRBV27 CASSGGTGYNSPLHF
TRBJ2-3 - TRBV7-3 CASSLTRTYRTDTQYF
TRBJ1-1 - TRBV5-1 CASSLIGRGTEAFF
TRBJ1-1 - TRBV5-1 CASSLVGSSTEAFF
TRBJ1-4 - TRBV4-2 CASSQPERDRGYEKLFF
TRBJ1-1 - TRBV2 CASSERSAGNTEAFF
TRBJ1-5 - TRBV18 CASSPPSGTGSNQPQHF
TRBJ1-5 - TRBV6-5 CASSYEGGGFNQPQHF